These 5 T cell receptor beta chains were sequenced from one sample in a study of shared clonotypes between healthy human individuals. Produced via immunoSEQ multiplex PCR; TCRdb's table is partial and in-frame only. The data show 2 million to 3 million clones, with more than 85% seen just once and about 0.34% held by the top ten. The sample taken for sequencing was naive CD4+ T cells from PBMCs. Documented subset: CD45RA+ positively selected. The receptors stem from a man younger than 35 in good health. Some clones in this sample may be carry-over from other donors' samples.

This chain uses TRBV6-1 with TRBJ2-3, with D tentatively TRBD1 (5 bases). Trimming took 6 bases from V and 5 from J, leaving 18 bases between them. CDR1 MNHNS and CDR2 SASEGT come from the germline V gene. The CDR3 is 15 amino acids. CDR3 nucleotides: TGTGCCAGCAGAGCCTGGGCAGGGCAGGGAGATACGCAGTATTTT. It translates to CASRAWAGQGDTQYF.

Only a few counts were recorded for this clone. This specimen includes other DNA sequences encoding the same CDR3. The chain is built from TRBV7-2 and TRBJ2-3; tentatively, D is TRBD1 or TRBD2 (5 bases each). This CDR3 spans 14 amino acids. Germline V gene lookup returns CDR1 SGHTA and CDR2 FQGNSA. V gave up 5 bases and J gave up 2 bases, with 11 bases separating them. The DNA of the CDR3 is TGTGCCAGCAGCCCGGGGCTGATCACAGATACGCAGTATTTT. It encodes CASSPGLITDTQYF.

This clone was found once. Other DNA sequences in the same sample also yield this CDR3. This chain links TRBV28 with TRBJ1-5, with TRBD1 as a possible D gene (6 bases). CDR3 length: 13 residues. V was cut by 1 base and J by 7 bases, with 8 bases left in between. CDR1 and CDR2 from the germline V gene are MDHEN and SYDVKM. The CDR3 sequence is CASSLSTGQPQHF. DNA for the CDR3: TGTGCCAGCAGTTTATCTACAGGGCAGCCCCAGCATTTT.

DNA of the CDR3: TGCGCCAGCAGCTTCGGGAGTGGCCAACTTGGAAACACCATATATTTT. Amino acid sequence: CASSFGSGQLGNTIYF. V is TRBV5-1 and J is TRBJ1-3; no clear D gene. The germline V and J ends were trimmed by 2 bases and 3 bases, with 15 bases remaining between them. The CDR3 is made up of 16 amino acids. Germline CDR1 and CDR2: SGHRS and YFSETQ.

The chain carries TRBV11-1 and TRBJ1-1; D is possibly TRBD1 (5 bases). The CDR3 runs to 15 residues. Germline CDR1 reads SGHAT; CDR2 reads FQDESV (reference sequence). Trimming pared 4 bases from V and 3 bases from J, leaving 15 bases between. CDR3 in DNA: TGTGCCAGCAGCTCGGGGCGGAACTTATACACTGAAGCTTTCTTT. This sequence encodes CASSSGRNLYTEAFF.